The clone carrying this T cell receptor (beta chain) has a handful of counts. Its antigen is as yet unknown. Amplification of TCR beta CDR3 regions used RNA as the template. The HTBI primer set drove a first-round RT-PCR of the TCR CDR3. Via MiXCR, TCRdb re-called the multiplex PCR reads, giving one row per CDR3 protein. The table includes fewer than 750,000 distinct CDR3 sequences, roughly 46% detected once. The entry originates in a study of T cells in Graves' hyperthyroidism and ophthalmopathy. Regarding the study as a whole: The model foresaw ophthalmopathy a median around 6.8 months prior to onset. By a 13 V-J model, ophthalmopathy was set apart from stable hyperthyroidism.

This CDR3 contains 17 residues. Trimming stripped 1 base from V and 0 bases from J, with 13 bases between. Germline loops: CDR1 LNHDA, CDR2 SQIVND (reference sequence). The gene calls are TRBV19 and TRBJ1-3; D is uncertain. This receptor was obtained from a woman aged 18 to 35 with Graves' hyperthyroidism. Specimen: peripheral blood or thyroid tissue (not recorded which). CDR3 in amino acids: CASSIVPPDHSGNTIYF. As DNA, the CDR3 is TGTGCCAGTAGTATAGTCCCCCCGGACCACTCTGGAAACACCATATATTTT.